This TCR beta chain was documented in a study of cytomegalovirus exposure and HLA in healthy donors. Germline CDR1 and CDR2: MDHEN and SYDVKM. There are 15 residues in the CDR3. V trimming: 7 bases; J trimming: 4 bases; junction bases outside the gene matches: 9. The table came from immunoSEQ multiplex PCR; TCRdb's copy has only in-frame clones and leaves some out. The top ten clones hold about 3% of a sample with 70,000 to 90,000 clones, around four fifths of them seen once. Input material: PBMCs. The chain joins TRBV28 to TRBJ2-1, with 8 positions matching TRBD2. The sequence was collected from a man aged 30-40 years in good health and CMV-seronegative. The CDR3 spells CASTTTGRGYNEQFF. The CDR3 bases are TGTGCCAGCACCACTACCGGGAGGGGATACAATGAGCAGTTCTTC.